This TCR beta chain emerged from a study of T cells after yellow fever vaccination. On the study more broadly: Fractions containing few cells were prepared with SMART-Seq v4 Ultra Low Input.

5'RACE template switching added a universal primer site and UMIs to TCR cDNA. Each CDR3 protein is one row after TCRdb ran MiXCR on the 5' RACE reads. Here the sample spans roughly 520,000 distinct CDR3 sequences, just over 20% being singletons. Looked up from germline, CDR1 is MGHRA and CDR2 is YSYEKL. Trimming removed 1 base from V and 4 bases from J; junction bases left unmatched: 3. The CDR3 spans 17 residues. This clonotype has just a few counts. Its antigen remains unknown. Notes on the study in general: Abundant clonotypes from the bulk population could contaminate FACS-sorted repertoires. Post-booster repertoires again held most primary-vaccination clones (about 96% CD4, 85% to 90% CD8).

This sequence joins TRBV4-1 and TRBJ2-1; 14 bases map to TRBD2. The sequence derives from a man younger than 35 who received the YFV17D yellow fever vaccine. Sample: PBMCs, taken about 21 days after the first yellow fever vaccination. CDR3 sequence (DNA): TGCGCCAGCAGCCAAGCCAGGACTAGCGGGGGGTACAATGAGCAGTTCTTC. Its protein product is CASSQARTSGGYNEQFF.